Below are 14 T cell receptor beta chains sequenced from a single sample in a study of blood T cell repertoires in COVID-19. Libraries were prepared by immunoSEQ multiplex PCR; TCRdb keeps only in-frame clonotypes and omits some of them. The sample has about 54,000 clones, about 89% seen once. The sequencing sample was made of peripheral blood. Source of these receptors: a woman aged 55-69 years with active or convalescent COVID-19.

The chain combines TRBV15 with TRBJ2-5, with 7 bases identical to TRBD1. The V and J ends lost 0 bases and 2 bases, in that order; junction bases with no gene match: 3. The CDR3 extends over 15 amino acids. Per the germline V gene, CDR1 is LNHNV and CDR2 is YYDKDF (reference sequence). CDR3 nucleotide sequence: TGTGCCACCAGCAGAGAGAGGGACAGTCAAGAGACCCAGTACTTC. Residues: CATSRERDSQETQYF.

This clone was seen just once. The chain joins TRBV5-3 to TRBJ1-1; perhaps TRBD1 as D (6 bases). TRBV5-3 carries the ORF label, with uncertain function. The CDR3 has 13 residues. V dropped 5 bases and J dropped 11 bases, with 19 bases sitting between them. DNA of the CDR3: TGTGCCAGAAGGCGTTCCGGGACACAAAGGGCTTTCTTT. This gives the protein CARRRSGTQRAFF.

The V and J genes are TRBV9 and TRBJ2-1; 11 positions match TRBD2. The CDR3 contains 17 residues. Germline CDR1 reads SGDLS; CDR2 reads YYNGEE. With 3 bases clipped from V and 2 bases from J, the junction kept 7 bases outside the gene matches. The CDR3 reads CASSDSRLAGTYNEQFF. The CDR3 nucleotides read TGTGCCAGCAGCGATTCGAGACTAGCGGGAACCTACAATGAGCAGTTCTTC.

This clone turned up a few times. CDR3 in DNA: TGTGCCAGCAGTGAGGGGACAGGGGGCTTTAGCTACCAGCCCCAGCATTTT. Its protein is CASSEGTGGFSYQPQHF. The rearrangement joins TRBV6-1 to TRBJ1-5; 12 bases fit TRBD1. The CDR3 extends over 17 amino acids. Germline assignment: CDR1 MNHNS and CDR2 SASEGT. Trimming removed 3 bases from V and 7 bases from J; junction bases left unmatched: 10.

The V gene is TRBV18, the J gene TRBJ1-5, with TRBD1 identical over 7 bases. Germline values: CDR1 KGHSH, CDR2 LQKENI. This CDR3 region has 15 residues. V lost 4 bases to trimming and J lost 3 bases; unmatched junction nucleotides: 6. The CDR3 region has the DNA TGTGCCAGCTCACAATATACAGGGGCCAATCAGCCCCAGCATTTT. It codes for CASSQYTGANQPQHF.

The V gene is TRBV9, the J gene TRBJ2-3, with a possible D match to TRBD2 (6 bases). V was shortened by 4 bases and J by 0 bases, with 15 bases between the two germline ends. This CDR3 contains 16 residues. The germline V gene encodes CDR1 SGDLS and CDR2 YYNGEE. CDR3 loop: CASSSRLASSTDTQYF. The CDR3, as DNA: TGTGCCAGCAGCAGTCGCCTAGCGTCGAGCACAGATACGCAGTATTTT. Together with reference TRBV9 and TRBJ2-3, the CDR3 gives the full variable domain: DSGVTQTPKHLITATGQRVTLRCSPRSGDLSVYWYQQSLDQGLQFLIQYYNGEERAKGNILERFSAQQFPDLHSELNLSSLELGDSALYFCASSSRLASSTDTQYFGPGTRLTVL.

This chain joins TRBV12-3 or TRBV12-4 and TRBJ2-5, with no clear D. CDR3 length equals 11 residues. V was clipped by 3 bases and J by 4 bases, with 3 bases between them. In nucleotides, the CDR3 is TGTGCCAGCAGTTTTCGAGAGACCCAGTACTTC. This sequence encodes CASSFRETQYF.

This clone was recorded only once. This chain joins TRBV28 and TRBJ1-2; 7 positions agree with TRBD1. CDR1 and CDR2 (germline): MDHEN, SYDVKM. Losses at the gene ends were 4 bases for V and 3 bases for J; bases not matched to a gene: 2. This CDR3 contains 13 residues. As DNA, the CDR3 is TGTGCCAGCAGTTCAGGGGGAGACTATGGCTACACCTTC. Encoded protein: CASSSGGDYGYTF.

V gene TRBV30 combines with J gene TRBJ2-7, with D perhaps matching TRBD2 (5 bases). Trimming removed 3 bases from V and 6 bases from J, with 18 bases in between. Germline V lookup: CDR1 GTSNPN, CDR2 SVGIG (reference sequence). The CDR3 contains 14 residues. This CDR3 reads CAWSPGDKRVEQYF. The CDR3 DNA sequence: TGTGCCTGGAGCCCCGGAGACAAGAGGGTCGAGCAGTACTTC.

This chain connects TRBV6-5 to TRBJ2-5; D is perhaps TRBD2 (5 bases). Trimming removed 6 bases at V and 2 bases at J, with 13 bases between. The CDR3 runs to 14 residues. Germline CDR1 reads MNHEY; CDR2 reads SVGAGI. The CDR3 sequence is CASRSRELQETQYF. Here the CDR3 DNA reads TGTGCCAGCAGGAGCCGGGAACTACAAGAGACCCAGTACTTC.

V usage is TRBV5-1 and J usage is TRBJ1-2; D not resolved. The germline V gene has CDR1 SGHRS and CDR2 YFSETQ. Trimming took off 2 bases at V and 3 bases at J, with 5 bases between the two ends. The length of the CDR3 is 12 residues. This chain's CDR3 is CASSFGDYGYTF. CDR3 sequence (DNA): TGCGCCAGCAGCTTCGGGGACTATGGCTACACCTTC.

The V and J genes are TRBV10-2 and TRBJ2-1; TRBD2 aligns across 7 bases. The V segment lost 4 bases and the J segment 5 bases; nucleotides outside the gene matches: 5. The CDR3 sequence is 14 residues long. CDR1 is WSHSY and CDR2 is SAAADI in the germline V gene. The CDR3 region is CASSGLALHNEQFF. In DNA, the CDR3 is TGCGCCAGCAGTGGACTAGCCCTACACAATGAGCAGTTCTTC.

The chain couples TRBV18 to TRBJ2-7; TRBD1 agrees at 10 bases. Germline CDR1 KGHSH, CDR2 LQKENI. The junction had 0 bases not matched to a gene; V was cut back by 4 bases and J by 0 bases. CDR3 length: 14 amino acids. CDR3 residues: CASSRDRGSYEQYF. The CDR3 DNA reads TGTGCCAGCTCACGGGACAGGGGCTCCTACGAGCAGTACTTC. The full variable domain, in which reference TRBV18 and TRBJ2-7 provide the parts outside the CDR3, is NAGVMQNPRHLVRRRGQEARLRCSPMKGHSHVYWYRQLPEEGLKFMVYLQKENIIDESGMPKERFSAEFPKEGPSILRIQQVVRGDSAAYFCASSRDRGSYEQYFGPGTRLTVT.

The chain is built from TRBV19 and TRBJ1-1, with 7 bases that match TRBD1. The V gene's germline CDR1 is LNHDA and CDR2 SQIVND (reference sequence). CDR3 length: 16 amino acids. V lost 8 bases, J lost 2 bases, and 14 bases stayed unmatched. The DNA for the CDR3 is TGTGCCAGTCTCGGCTTAAGGACAGGCGGAAACACTGAAGCTTTCTTT. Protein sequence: CASLGLRTGGNTEAFF.